Listed here are 25 T cell receptor beta chains from one sample, sequenced in a study of blood T cells in healthy people across ages. Next came a second PCR, run for about 6 to 11 cycles, which used a sample-barcoded 5' primer along with a J-beta primer mix. TCRdb redid the calling of the 5' RACE reads with MiXCR, one entry per CDR3 protein. This repertoire shows hundreds of thousands of distinct CDR3 sequences, around half found once; its top ten account for about 42%. Sequenced sample: blood. Source of these receptors: a man aged 80 or over in good health.

V and J are TRBV13 and TRBJ2-5, with 10 bases aligning to TRBD1. Germline CDR1 reads PRHDT; CDR2 reads FYEKMQ (reference sequence). The CDR3 covers 16 residues. The V gene end was trimmed by 4 bases and the J gene end by 5 bases; junction bases not matched to a gene: 10. DNA for the CDR3: TGTGCCAGCAGCTCAAGACAGGGGGCGCCAGGGGAGACCCAGTACTTC. Its translation: CASSSRQGAPGETQYF.

The chain combines TRBV6-5 with TRBJ2-1, with 7 bases matching TRBD2. CDR3 length: 16 residues. V was pared by 2 bases and J by 4 bases, with 8 bases of the junction left unmatched. Germline loops: CDR1 MNHEY, CDR2 SVGAGI. DNA of the CDR3: TGTGCCAGCAGTTACAGCCCTAGCGGCAGGTACAATGAGCAGTTCTTC. Amino acid sequence: CASSYSPSGRYNEQFF.

V gene TRBV7-2 combines with J gene TRBJ2-3; tentatively, D is TRBD2 (6 bases). The CDR3 length is 16 residues. In germline, CDR1 is SGHTA, CDR2 FQGNSA. V was shortened by 1 base and J by 0 bases, with 11 bases between the two germline ends. The CDR3 region is CASSLVGTGSTDTQYF. CDR3 in DNA: TGTGCCAGCAGCTTAGTGGGGACTGGGAGCACAGATACGCAGTATTTT.

The chain is built from TRBV7-2 and TRBJ2-1, with D maybe TRBD2 (6 bases). V lost 5 bases to trimming and J lost 0 bases, with 17 bases between them. There are 17 residues in the CDR3. From germline, CDR1 is SGHTA and CDR2 FQGNSA. CDR3: CASSPRSVAVSYNEQFF. CDR3 DNA sequence: TGTGCCAGCAGCCCCCGATCGGTAGCGGTCTCCTACAATGAGCAGTTCTTC. The complete variable domain, with remaining parts taken from reference TRBV7-2 and TRBJ2-1, reads GAGVSQSPSNKVTEKGKDVELRCDPISGHTALYWYRQSLGQGLEFLIYFQGNSAPDKSGLPSDRFSAERTGGSVSTLTIQRTQQEDSAVYLCASSPRSVAVSYNEQFFGPGTRLTVL.

CDR3 DNA: TGCGCCAGCAGCTTGGAACCAAGGATAGGCAATCAGCCCCAGCATTTT. Its translation is CASSLEPRIGNQPQHF. The genes are TRBV5-1 and TRBJ1-5, with D unresolved. Between the trimmed V and J ends, which lost 0 bases and 2 bases, there was a span of 12 bases. The germline V gene has CDR1 SGHRS and CDR2 YFSETQ. The CDR3 has 16 residues.

This clonotype was picked up a small number of times. CDR3 protein: CASSQGPGTDYGYTF. The CDR3, as DNA: TGTGCCAGCAGCCAAGGACCGGGGACGGACTATGGCTACACCTTC. The chain links TRBV4-2 to TRBJ1-2; TRBD1 might be the D (5 bases). The CDR3 spans 15 residues. Trimming took 1 base from V and 3 from J, leaving 12 bases between them. CDR1 and CDR2 (germline): LGHNA, YNFKEQ.

With regard to this clonotype: A much bigger clone sits one base away, suggesting this may be a read error. The chain is built from TRBV20-1 and TRBJ2-3; 12 bases are a match to TRBD2. The CDR3 is made up of 15 amino acids. V shed 3 bases and J 8 bases; nucleotides not matched to a gene: 9. CDR1 is DFQATT and CDR2 is SNEGSKA in the germline V gene (reference sequence). The CDR3 nucleotides are TGCAGTGCTAGCCCTAGCGGGAGGGTAATAGGTACGCAGTATTTT. It yields the protein CSASPSGRVIGTQYF.

The V call is TRBV20-1, the J call TRBJ2-1, with D possibly being TRBD2 (6 bases). Deletions cut 0 bases from V and 6 bases from J, with 15 bases between. There are 15 residues in the CDR3. From germline, CDR1 is DFQATT and CDR2 SNEGSKA (reference sequence). This chain's CDR3 is CSARDALSGANEQFF. CDR3 DNA: TGCAGTGCTAGAGATGCCCTTAGCGGAGCCAATGAGCAGTTCTTC.

V gene TRBV21-1 combines with J gene TRBJ2-7. TRBV21-1 is listed as a pseudogene. The CDR3 is made up of 13 amino acids. CDR3 bases: TGTGCCAGCAGCAAAGAGGAAGATTACGAGCAGTACTTC. This gives the protein CASSKEEDYEQYF.

This clonotype was counted many times. The rearrangement links TRBV4-1 to TRBJ2-3, with D maybe TRBD1 (6 bases). Trimming took 2 bases from V and 0 from J, leaving 12 bases between them. CDR3 length: 16 residues. The V gene's germline CDR1 is MGHRA and CDR2 YSYEKL. In DNA, the CDR3 is TGCGCCAGCAGCCAACTGACAGGAGGAAGCACAGATACGCAGTATTTT. It translates to CASSQLTGGSTDTQYF.

The chain links TRBV6-6 to TRBJ1-2; possible D gene TRBD1, 6 bases. CDR1 MNHNY and CDR2 SVGAGI come from the germline V gene (reference sequence). The V end was cut by 2 bases, the J end by 8 bases, with 15 bases between. The CDR3 consists of 14 residues. The CDR3 loop is CASSYTGTMGGYTF. DNA for the CDR3: TGTGCCAGCAGTTACACCGGGACAATGGGGGGCTACACCTTC.

This clonotype was seen a handful of times. The chain carries TRBV29-1 and TRBJ2-7; the D is unclear. V lost 7 bases to trimming and J lost 7 bases, with 14 bases between them. CDR1 is SQVTM, CDR2 ANQGSEA, per germline. The CDR3 totals 11 residues. The chain's CDR3 is CSADDTREQYF. The CDR3 DNA reads TGCAGCGCGGATGATACGCGGGAGCAGTACTTC.

As for this clonotype: At one boundary the junction diverges from the germline segment, which might be a read error. The V and J genes are TRBV27 and TRBJ2-7, with a possible D match to TRBD1 (9 bases). The CDR3 contains 15 residues. Germline V CDR1 and CDR2: MNHEY, SMNVEV (reference sequence). CDR3 amino acids: CASSSGGTGKYGQYF. The CDR3 DNA reads as TGCGCCAGCAGTTCGGGGGGGACAGGGAAATACGGGCAGTACTTC.

V and J are TRBV6-2 or TRBV6-3 and TRBJ1-2, with D unclear. Germline CDR1 reads MNHEY; CDR2 reads SVGEGT. V was pared by 4 bases and J by 4 bases, with 19 bases between. The CDR3 spans 16 residues. In DNA, the CDR3 is TGTGCCAGCAGTTGCTCGAATCCCGACGGTACCTATGGCTACACCTTC. This gives the protein CASSCSNPDGTYGYTF.

The chain carries TRBV2 and TRBJ2-4; D not certain. The J call is doubtful: the DNA matches TRBJ2-7 better. The germline V gene encodes CDR1 SNHLY and CDR2 FYNNEI. CDR3 length equals 15 residues. In nucleotides, the CDR3 is TGTGCCAGCAGTGAAGCGCACGGAGTATCCTACGAGCAGTACTTC. Translated, it gives CASSEAHGVSYEQYF.

The CDR3 protein is CASPKYNEQFF. CDR3 coding DNA: TGTGCCAGCCCGAAATACAATGAGCAGTTCTTC. The V gene is TRBV6-1, the J gene TRBJ2-1; D is unresolved. Trimming removed 8 bases from V and 4 bases from J, with 6 bases in between. The germline CDR1 and CDR2 sequences are MNHNS and SASEGT. This CDR3 is 11 amino acids long.

The chain employs TRBV21-1 and TRBJ2-3; the table assigns TRBD2, which was not confirmed against the DNA. TRBV21-1 is noted as a pseudogene. This CDR3 has 15 amino acids. CDR3 sequence: CASSRFGGDTDTQYF. In DNA, the CDR3 is TGTGCCAGCAGCAGGTTTGGCGGGGACACAGATACGCAGTATTTT.

This clonotype was detected a few times. The J gene is TRBJ2-7, the V gene TRBV29-1; 7 bases fit TRBD2. The trim removed 4 bases at V and 3 bases at J, leaving 3 bases unmatched. The CDR3 has 12 residues. Germline lookup yields CDR1 SQVTM and CDR2 ANQGSEA. CDR3 protein: CSVGWGGYEQYF. DNA for the CDR3: TGCAGCGTTGGGTGGGGGGGCTACGAGCAGTACTTC.

This clonotype was picked up a small number of times. This chain connects TRBV21-1 to TRBJ2-7. TRBV21-1 has pseudogene status. The CDR3 loop spans 13 amino acids. The CDR3 bases are TGTGCCAGCAGCAAAGCGCTACTTTACGAGCAGTACTTC. Translation gives CASSKALLYEQYF.

This chain connects TRBV5-1 to TRBJ2-5, with TRBD2 matching 13 bases. V lost 3 bases to trimming and J lost 9 bases; unmatched junction nucleotides: 17. The CDR3 has 18 residues. Germline V gives CDR1 SGHRS, CDR2 YFSETQ. The CDR3 reads CASSWATSGRPRSEAQYF. CDR3 coding DNA: TGCGCCAGCAGCTGGGCGACTAGCGGGAGGCCTAGAAGTGAGGCCCAGTACTTC.

This clonotype has just one count. V usage is TRBV5-1 and J usage is TRBJ2-1, with 10 nucleotides matching TRBD1. Germline CDR1 and CDR2: SGHRS and YFSETQ. The CDR3 extends over 18 amino acids. Germline trimming cut 0 bases from V and 7 bases from J; bases unmatched to any gene: 13. The CDR3 DNA is TGCGCCAGCAGCTTGGGAGCCGGGACAGGGGATTTTGGGAATGAGCAGTTCTTC. Amino acids: CASSLGAGTGDFGNEQFF.

The chain recombines TRBV5-1 with TRBJ2-1; D might be TRBD2 (6 bases). CDR1 and CDR2 from the germline V gene are SGHRS and YFSETQ. Deletions cut 0 bases from V and 2 bases from J, with 12 bases between. This CDR3 region has 16 residues. This chain's CDR3 is CASSLGGGITYNEQFF. As DNA, the CDR3 is TGCGCCAGCAGCTTGGGTGGCGGGATCACCTACAATGAGCAGTTCTTC.

Points on this clonotype: A single base separates this from a much larger clone, so it may be a read error. The chain has TRBV29-1 and TRBJ2-1, with TRBD2 identical over 7 bases. The germline gives CDR1 SQVTM, CDR2 ANQGSEA. The CDR3 consists of 12 residues. Trimming at V came to 4 bases and at J to 6 bases, leaving 3 bases not matched to a gene. CDR3: CSVGGSLNEQFF. The CDR3 DNA follows: TGCAGCGTTGGCGGGAGCCTCAATGAGCAGTTCTTC.

The gene calls are TRBV27 and TRBJ1-6, with a weak D call TRBD1 (5 bases). This CDR3 region has 17 residues. The germline V gene encodes CDR1 MNHEY and CDR2 SMNVEV (reference sequence). The V and J ends lost 0 bases and 6 bases respectively, with 15 bases between them. The DNA of the CDR3 is TGTGCCAGCAGTTTATCACGGGGCGGCACGGTTAATTCACCCCTCCACTTT. The encoded protein is CASSLSRGGTVNSPLHF.

This clonotype has only a few counts. This chain uses TRBV24-1 with TRBJ1-5; D might be TRBD1 (6 bases). V lost 2 bases to trimming and J lost 4 bases, with 14 bases between them. The germline gives CDR1 KGHDR, CDR2 SFDVKD. This CDR3 is 16 amino acids long. DNA of the CDR3: TGTGCCACCAGTGATTCTAAGGACAGAAGGAATCAGCCCCAGCATTTT. It translates to CATSDSKDRRNQPQHF.